This T cell receptor beta chain was found in a study of CD8 T cells in ankylosing spondylitis. Findings and limits, study-wide: What appeared characteristic of ankylosing spondylitis blood was a TCR beta motif of eight or nine highly homologous variants.

Germline CDR1 SQVTM, CDR2 ANQGSEA. V lost 0 bases and J 3 bases, leaving 8 bases between the germline ends. The CDR3 extends over 13 amino acids. Of note for this clonotype: Its antigen is not known.

Each TCR beta library was made by quantitative 5'-RACE that incorporated molecular barcodes. A single record per CDR3 protein comes from TCRdb applying MiXCR to the 5' RACE reads. Of about 400,000 distinct CDR3 sequences in the sample, about 22% are singletons; the top ten hold roughly a sixth. The sequencing input was blood, either unsorted or a sorted T cell fraction (not recorded which). The clonotype comes from a male donor with ankylosing spondylitis. The V and J genes are TRBV29-1 and TRBJ1-1; D not resolved. The CDR3 DNA reads as TGCAGCGTTGAAGATAAGAGGGACACTGAAGCTTTCTTT. Amino acid sequence: CSVEDKRDTEAFF.